The following is a T cell receptor (beta chain) sequence with its context. TCRdb's copy holds only in-frame clones and misses some; the assay was immunoSEQ multiplex PCR. Of some 2,100,000 clones listed, under 97% are singletons. The V and J ends lost 2 bases and 7 bases respectively, with 14 bases between them. Per germline, CDR1 GTSNPN and CDR2 SVGIG (reference sequence). The CDR3 sequence is 13 residues long. This sample was taken from a study of shared clonotypes between healthy human individuals. Sequencing was done on a sample of naive CD4+ T cells sorted from blood. Subset in this sample: CD45RA+ positively selected. The chain recombines TRBV30 with TRBJ1-2; D possibly corresponds to TRBD1 (6 bases). The source is a young man in good health. The CDR3: CAWSPQGPSGYTF. DNA of the CDR3: TGTGCCTGGAGTCCCCAGGGGCCGAGTGGCTACACCTTC.